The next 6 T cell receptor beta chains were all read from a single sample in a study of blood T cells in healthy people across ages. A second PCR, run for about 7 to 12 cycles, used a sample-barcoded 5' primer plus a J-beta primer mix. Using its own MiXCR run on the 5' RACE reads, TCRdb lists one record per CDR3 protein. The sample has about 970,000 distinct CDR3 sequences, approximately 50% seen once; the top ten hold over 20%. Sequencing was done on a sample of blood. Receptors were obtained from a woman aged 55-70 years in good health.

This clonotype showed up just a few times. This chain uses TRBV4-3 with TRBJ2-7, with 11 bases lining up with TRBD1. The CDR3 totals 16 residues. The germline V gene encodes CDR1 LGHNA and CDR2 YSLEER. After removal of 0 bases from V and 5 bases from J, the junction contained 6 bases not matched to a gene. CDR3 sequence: CASSQEGTGGLDEQYF. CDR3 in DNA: TGCGCCAGCAGCCAAGAAGGGACAGGGGGTCTTGACGAGCAGTACTTC.

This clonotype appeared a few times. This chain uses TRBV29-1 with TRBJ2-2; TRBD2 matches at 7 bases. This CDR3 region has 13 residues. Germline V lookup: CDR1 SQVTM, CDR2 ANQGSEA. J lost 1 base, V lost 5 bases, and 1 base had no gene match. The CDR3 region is CSVSSGNTGELFF. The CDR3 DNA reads TGCAGCGTTTCTAGCGGGAACACCGGGGAGCTGTTTTTT.

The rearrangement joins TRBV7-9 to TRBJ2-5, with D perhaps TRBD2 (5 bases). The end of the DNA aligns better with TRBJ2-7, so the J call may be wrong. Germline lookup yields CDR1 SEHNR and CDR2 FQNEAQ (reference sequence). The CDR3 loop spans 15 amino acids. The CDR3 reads CASSLVGGSPYEQYF. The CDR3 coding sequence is TGTGCCAGCAGCTTAGTAGGCGGGTCCCCGTACGAGCAGTACTTC.

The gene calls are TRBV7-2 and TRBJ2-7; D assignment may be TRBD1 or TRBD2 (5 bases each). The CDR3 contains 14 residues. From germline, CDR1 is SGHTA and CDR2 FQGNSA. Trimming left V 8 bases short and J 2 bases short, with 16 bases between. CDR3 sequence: CASGTPDVPYEQYF. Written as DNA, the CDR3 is TGTGCCAGCGGGACCCCGGACGTGCCCTACGAGCAGTACTTC.

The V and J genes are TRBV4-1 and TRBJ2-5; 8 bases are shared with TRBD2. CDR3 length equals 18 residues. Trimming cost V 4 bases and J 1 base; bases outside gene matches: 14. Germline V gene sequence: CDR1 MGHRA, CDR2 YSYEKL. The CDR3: CASSRTTAGVRGQETQYF. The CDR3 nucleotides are TGCGCCAGCAGCCGTACTACAGCGGGAGTACGGGGCCAAGAGACCCAGTACTTC.

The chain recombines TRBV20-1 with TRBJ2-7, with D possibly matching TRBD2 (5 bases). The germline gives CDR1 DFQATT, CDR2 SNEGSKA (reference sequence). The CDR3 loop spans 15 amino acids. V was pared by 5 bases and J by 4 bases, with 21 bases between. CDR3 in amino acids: CSAGGLPDGGYEQYF. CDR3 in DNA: TGCAGTGCTGGTGGACTGCCGGACGGAGGATACGAGCAGTACTTC.